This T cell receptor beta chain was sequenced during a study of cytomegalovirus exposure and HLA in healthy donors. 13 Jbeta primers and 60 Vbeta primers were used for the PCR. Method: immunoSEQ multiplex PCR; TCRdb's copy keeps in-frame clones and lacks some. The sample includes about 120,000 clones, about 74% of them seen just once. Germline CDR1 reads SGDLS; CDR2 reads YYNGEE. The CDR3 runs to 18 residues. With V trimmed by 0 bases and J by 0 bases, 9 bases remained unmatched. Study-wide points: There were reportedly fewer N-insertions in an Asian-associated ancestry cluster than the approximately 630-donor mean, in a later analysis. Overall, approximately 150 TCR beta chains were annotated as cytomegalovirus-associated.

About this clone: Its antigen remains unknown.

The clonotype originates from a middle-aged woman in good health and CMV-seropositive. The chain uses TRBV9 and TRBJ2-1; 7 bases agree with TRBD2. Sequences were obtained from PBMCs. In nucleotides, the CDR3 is TGTGCCAGCAGCGTAGAGTTCCGAGCGGGGACCTCCTACAATGAGCAGTTCTTC. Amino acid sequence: CASSVEFRAGTSYNEQFF.